These 3 T cell receptor beta chains were all obtained from the same sample, sequenced in a study of PD-L1 blockade in urothelial cancer. TCRdb keeps only in-frame clones here, not all; method: immunoSEQ multiplex PCR. The sample carries about 26,000 clones, roughly 90% recorded once. The sample here was PBMCs, taken around atezolizumab (anti-PD-L1) treatment. The receptor set was obtained from a man between 60 and 70 years old with urothelial cancer.

The rearrangement joins TRBV13 to TRBJ1-2, with 7 bases identical to TRBD1. Germline CDR1 is PRHDT and CDR2 is FYEKMQ (reference sequence). With 1 base clipped from V and 3 bases from J, the junction kept 11 bases outside the gene matches. This CDR3 comprises 17 residues. The CDR3 here is CASSLDGAAGGYYGYTF. The CDR3 DNA follows: TGTGCCAGCAGCTTAGACGGGGCGGCAGGGGGATACTATGGCTACACCTTC.

The chain recombines TRBV6-5 with TRBJ2-2, with 9 bases lining up with TRBD1. CDR1 and CDR2 from the germline V gene are MNHEY and SVGAGI. The CDR3 is made up of 15 amino acids. The trim removed 7 bases at V and 3 bases at J, leaving 6 bases unmatched. The CDR3 DNA sequence: TGTGCCAGCACCCGTGGGACAGGGCACACCGGGGAGCTGTTTTTT. It encodes CASTRGTGHTGELFF.

Written as DNA, the CDR3 is TGCGCCAGCAGCTCCCGACAGGGTCAAGGCTACACCTTC. It is translated as CASSSRQGQGYTF. The J gene is TRBJ1-2, the V gene TRBV5-1, with TRBD1 matching 7 bases. V lost 3 bases and J lost 8; bases outside the gene matches: 7. Germline assignment: CDR1 SGHRS and CDR2 YFSETQ. This CDR3 is 13 amino acids long.